This TCR beta chain was profiled in a study of blood T cell repertoires in COVID-19. Turning to the study itself: T cells, B-cell-depleted T cells, or PBMCs supplied cDNA or gDNA.

Authors' methods: By means of reference gene primer amplification, nucleated cell counts were estimated. Here immunoSEQ multiplex PCR was the method, and the copy in TCRdb shows in-frame clones only, minus some. The V and J calls and clone size were taken over from that table, and D and trimming were inferred from the DNA. The sample lists 200,000 to 300,000 clones; 86% were seen once. CDR1 is SQVTM and CDR2 is ANQGSEA in the germline V gene. The CDR3 consists of 13 residues. V shed 5 bases and J 4 bases; nucleotides not matched to a gene: 5. This rearrangement joins TRBV29-1 to TRBJ2-5; TRBD2 matches at 9 bases. Sequencing was carried out using peripheral blood. This clonotype was sampled from a man between 25 and 39 years old with active or convalescent COVID-19. CDR3 residues: CSVSGGPGETQYF. CDR3 coding DNA: TGCAGCGTTAGCGGGGGGCCGGGAGAGACCCAGTACTTC.